This T cell receptor (beta chain) was recovered during a study of shared clonotypes between healthy human individuals. Study details: Each donor's CD8 memory used one plate, CD8 naive two, each CD4 subset three. Broader study findings: Tissue TCR repertoires likely differ from these blood-only repertoires.

For this clone: The antigen is not known.

TCRdb keeps only in-frame clones here, not all; method: immunoSEQ multiplex PCR. The table lists approximately 1,000,000 clones, around 77% of them singletons, with roughly 0.9% in the top ten. The CDR3 loop spans 14 amino acids. The germline V gene encodes CDR1 SGDLS and CDR2 YYNGEE. Trimming took off 4 bases at V and 0 bases at J, with 9 bases between the two ends. The chain recombines TRBV9 with TRBJ2-3; possible D gene TRBD1, 5 bases. The receptor comes from a man aged 18 to 30 in good health. Some clones in this sample may be carry-over from other donors' samples. The sequenced sample was memory CD4+ T cells from PBMCs. Subset meaning: CD45RA-negative fraction. The CDR3 bases are TGTGCCAGCAGCACAAGACAGAGCACAGATACGCAGTATTTT. Protein product: CASSTRQSTDTQYF.